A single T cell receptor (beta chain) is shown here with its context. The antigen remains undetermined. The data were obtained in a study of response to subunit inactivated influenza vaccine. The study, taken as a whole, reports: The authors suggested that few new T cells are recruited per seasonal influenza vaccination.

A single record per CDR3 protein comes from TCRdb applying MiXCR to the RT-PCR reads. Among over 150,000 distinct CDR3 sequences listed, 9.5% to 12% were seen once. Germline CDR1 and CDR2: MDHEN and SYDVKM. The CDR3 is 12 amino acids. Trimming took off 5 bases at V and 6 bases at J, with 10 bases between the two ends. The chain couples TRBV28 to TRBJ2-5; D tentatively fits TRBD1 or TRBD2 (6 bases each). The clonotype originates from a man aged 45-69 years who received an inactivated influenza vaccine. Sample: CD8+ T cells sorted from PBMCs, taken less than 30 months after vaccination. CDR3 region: CASSRGGKTQYF. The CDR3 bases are TGTGCCAGCAGTAGAGGGGGGAAGACCCAGTACTTC.